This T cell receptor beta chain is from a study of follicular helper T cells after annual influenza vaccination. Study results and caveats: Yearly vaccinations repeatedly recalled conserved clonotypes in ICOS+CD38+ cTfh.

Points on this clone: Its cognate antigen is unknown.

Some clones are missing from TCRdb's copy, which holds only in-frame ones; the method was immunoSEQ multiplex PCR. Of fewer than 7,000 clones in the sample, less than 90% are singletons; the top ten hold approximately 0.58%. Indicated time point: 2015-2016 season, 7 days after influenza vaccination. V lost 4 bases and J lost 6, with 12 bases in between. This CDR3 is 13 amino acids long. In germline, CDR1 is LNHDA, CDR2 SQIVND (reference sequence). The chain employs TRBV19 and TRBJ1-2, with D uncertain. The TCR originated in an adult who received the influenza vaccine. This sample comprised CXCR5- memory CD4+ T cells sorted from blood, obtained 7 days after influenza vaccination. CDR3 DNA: TGTGCCAGTAGTAGAGGAATCCCAGATGGCTACACCTTC. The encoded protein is CASSRGIPDGYTF.